This T cell receptor (beta chain) was sequenced for a study of T cells in Graves' hyperthyroidism and ophthalmopathy. RNA transcripts were the template for amplifying TCR beta CDR3 regions. Researchers ran a first-round RT-PCR on the TCR CDR3 using the HTBI primer set. TCRdb used MiXCR to reprocess the multiplex PCR reads, holding one entry per CDR3 protein. Of about 640,000 distinct CDR3 sequences detected, less than 45% appear once; the ten largest clones hold approximately 6.8%. Germline loops: CDR1 DFQATT, CDR2 SNEGSKA (reference sequence). The V segment lost 3 bases and the J segment 7 bases; nucleotides outside the gene matches: 8. CDR3 length: 14 residues.

The sample comprised peripheral blood or thyroid tissue (not recorded which). The TCR sequence derives from an adult man with Graves' disease, either hyperthyroidism or ophthalmopathy (not recorded which). The chain combines TRBV20-1 with TRBJ2-5, with 10 nucleotides matching TRBD2. The CDR3 here is CSASVAGGRGTQYF. CDR3 coding DNA: TGCAGTGCTAGTGTAGCGGGGGGACGGGGGACCCAGTACTTC.